The source of this T cell receptor beta chain is a study of blood T cell repertoires in COVID-19. Study details: Collection of acute and convalescent COVID-19 samples took place in the United States, Italy and Spain. PBMCs, B-cell-depleted T cells, or T cells were the source of the cDNA or gDNA that made up the material.

This CDR3 has 14 amino acids. V lost 4 bases and J lost 2, with 10 bases in between. Germline V gene sequence: CDR1 SGHRS, CDR2 YFSETQ. Per the original methods: Amplification of reference gene primers was used by the study to estimate nucleated cell counts. The method was immunoSEQ multiplex PCR; TCRdb's version includes in-frame clones alone and lacks a portion of them. Clone size and V and J calls were adopted from that table, with D and trimming inferred from the DNA. The sample lists approximately 270,000 clones, roughly 89% seen once, with approximately 2.2% in the top ten. V usage is TRBV5-1 and J usage is TRBJ2-1; a weak D match, TRBD1 (6 bases). This TCR was recovered from a man in his fifties or sixties with acute or convalescent COVID-19. Material: peripheral blood. The CDR3 nucleotides are TGCGCCAGCAGCACAGGGAGCCCCTACAATGAGCAGTTCTTC. The encoded protein is CASSTGSPYNEQFF.